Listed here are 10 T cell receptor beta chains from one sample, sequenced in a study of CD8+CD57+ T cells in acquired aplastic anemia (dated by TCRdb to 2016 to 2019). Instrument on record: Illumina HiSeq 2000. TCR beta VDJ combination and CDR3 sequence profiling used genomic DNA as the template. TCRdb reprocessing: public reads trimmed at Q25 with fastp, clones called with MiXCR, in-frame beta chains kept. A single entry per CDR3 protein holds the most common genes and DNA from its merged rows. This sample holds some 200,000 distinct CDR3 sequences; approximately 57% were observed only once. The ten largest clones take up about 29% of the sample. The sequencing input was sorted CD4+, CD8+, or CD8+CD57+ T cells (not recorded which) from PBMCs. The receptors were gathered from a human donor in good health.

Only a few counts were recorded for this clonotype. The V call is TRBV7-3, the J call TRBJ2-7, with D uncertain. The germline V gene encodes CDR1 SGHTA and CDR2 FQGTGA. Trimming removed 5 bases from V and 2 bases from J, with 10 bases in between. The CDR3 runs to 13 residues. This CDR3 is CASSRTDTYEQYF. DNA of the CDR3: TGTGCCAGCAGCCGTACTGATACCTACGAGCAGTACTTC.

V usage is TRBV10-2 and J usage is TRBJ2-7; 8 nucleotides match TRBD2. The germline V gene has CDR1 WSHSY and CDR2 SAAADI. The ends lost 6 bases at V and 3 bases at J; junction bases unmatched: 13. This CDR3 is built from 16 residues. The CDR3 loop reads CASSRTSSLGNYEQYF. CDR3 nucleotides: TGCGCCAGCAGCCGGACTAGCAGTCTCGGGAACTACGAGCAGTACTTC.

This chain's CDR3 is CASSLSAQQSSYTF. The CDR3 DNA follows: TGTGCCAGCAGCTTAAGTGCCCAGCAGTCAAGCTACACCTTC. The rearrangement joins TRBV7-3 to TRBJ1-2; no reliable D call. This CDR3 is built from 14 residues. The V gene's germline CDR1 is SGHTA and CDR2 FQGTGA. With 1 base removed from V and 9 bases from J, the gap between germline ends came to 15 bases.

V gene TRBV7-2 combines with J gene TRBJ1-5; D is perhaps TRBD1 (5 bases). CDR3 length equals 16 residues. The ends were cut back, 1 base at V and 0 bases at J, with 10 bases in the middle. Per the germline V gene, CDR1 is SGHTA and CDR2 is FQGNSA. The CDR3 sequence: CASSLEQEYSNQPQHF. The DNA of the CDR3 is TGTGCCAGCAGCTTAGAACAGGAATATAGCAATCAGCCCCAGCATTTT.

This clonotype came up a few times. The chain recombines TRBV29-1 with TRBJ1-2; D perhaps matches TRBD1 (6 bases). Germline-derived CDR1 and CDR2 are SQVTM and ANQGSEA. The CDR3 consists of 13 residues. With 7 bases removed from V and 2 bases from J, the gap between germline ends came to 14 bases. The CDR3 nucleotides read TGCAGCGCCCAGGGGAACCGGAACTATGGCTACACCTTC. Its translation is CSAQGNRNYGYTF.

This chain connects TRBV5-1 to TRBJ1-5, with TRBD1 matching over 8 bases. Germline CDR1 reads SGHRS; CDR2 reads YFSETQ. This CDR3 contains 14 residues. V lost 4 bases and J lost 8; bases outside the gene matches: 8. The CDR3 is CASSPGQAREPQHF. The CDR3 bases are TGCGCCAGCAGCCCGGGACAGGCTAGGGAGCCCCAGCATTTT.

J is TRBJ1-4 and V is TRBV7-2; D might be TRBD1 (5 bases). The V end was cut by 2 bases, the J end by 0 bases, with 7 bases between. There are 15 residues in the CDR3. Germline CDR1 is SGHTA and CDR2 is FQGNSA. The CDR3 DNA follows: TGTGCCAGCAGCTTACAGACAGCAACTAATGAAAAACTGTTTTTT. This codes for CASSLQTATNEKLFF. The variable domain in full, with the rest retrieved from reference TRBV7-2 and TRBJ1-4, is GAGVSQSPSNKVTEKGKDVELRCDPISGHTALYWYRQSLGQGLEFLIYFQGNSAPDKSGLPSDRFSAERTGGSVSTLTIQRTQQEDSAVYLCASSLQTATNEKLFFGSGTQLSVL.

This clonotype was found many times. CDR3 in DNA: TGTGCCAGCAGCTTGGCGCGGGGCGCGGACACTGAAGCTTTCTTT. Translated, it gives CASSLARGADTEAFF. The J gene is TRBJ1-1, the V gene TRBV5-4; the D gene is possibly TRBD1 (5 bases). The V end lost 0 bases, the J end lost 3 bases, and 12 bases lay between the germline ends. There are 15 residues in the CDR3. Germline CDR1 and CDR2: SGHNT and YYREEE (reference sequence).

The DNA for the CDR3 is TGCAGTGCCCGCAGAAGGACAGGGGGCTACGAGCAGTACTTC. The encoded protein is CSARRRTGGYEQYF. The V gene is TRBV20-1, the J gene TRBJ2-7, with 10 bases that match TRBD1. The CDR3 has 14 residues. Trimming took 6 bases from V and 3 from J; bases not matched to a gene: 8. Germline CDR1 is DFQATT and CDR2 is SNEGSKA (reference sequence).

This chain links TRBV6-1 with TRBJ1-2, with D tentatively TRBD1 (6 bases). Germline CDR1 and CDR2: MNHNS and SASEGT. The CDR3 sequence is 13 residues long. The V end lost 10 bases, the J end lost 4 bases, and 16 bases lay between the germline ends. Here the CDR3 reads CAINVDRLYGYTF. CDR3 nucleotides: TGTGCCATCAACGTCGACAGGCTCTATGGCTACACCTTC.